These 13 T cell receptor beta chains came from one sample sequenced in a study of blood T cell repertoires in COVID-19. TCRdb's table, derived via immunoSEQ multiplex PCR, lists solely in-frame clones and lacks some. The sample lists 200,000 to 250,000 clones, about 80% occurring once. The sequencing sample was made of PBMCs or T cells enriched from blood (not recorded which). The receptor set was obtained from a man aged 40-50 years who had recovered from COVID-19.

The chain employs TRBV2 and TRBJ1-5; D is ambiguous. The CDR3 is 16 amino acids. Per germline, CDR1 SNHLY and CDR2 FYNNEI. V was trimmed by 6 bases and J by 5 bases, leaving 20 bases between them. The CDR3 bases are TGTGCCAGCAGCGACCTAGCAACCGGAGGGTATCAGCCCCAGCATTTT. Its translation: CASSDLATGGYQPQHF.

This clone has only a few counts. The chain has TRBV5-1 and TRBJ2-5, with TRBD1 matching over 7 bases. Per germline, CDR1 SGHRS and CDR2 YFSETQ. V lost 2 bases and J lost 2; bases outside the gene matches: 6. This CDR3 comprises 15 residues. CDR3: CASSLPGQRQETQYF. As DNA, the CDR3 is TGCGCCAGCAGCTTACCGGGACAGAGACAAGAGACCCAGTACTTC.

J is TRBJ1-2 and V is TRBV27; 10 bases agree with TRBD1. The V gene end was trimmed by 6 bases and the J gene end by 10 bases; junction bases not matched to a gene: 14. The V gene's germline CDR1 is MNHEY and CDR2 SMNVEV (reference sequence). The CDR3 is 15 residues long. The CDR3 sequence: CASSVNRDRGMVYTF. The CDR3 DNA reads TGTGCCAGCAGCGTCAACCGGGACAGGGGTATGGTCTACACCTTC.

The chain combines TRBV28 with TRBJ1-1; no clear D. Per germline, CDR1 MDHEN and CDR2 SYDVKM. This CDR3 region has 14 residues. Trimming pared 10 bases from V and 1 base from J, leaving 16 bases between. The CDR3 reads CATYLEGRNTEAFF. The CDR3 nucleotides are TGTGCCACCTACCTGGAGGGTCGGAACACTGAAGCTTTCTTT.

V gene TRBV4-1 combines with J gene TRBJ2-2; TRBD2 might be the D (5 bases). There are 17 residues in the CDR3. V was cut by 4 bases and J by 6 bases, with 21 bases left in between. Germline V lookup: CDR1 MGHRA, CDR2 YSYEKL. CDR3: CASSPPGLALRPGELFF. CDR3 coding DNA: TGCGCCAGCAGCCCCCCGGGCTTAGCGCTGAGGCCCGGGGAGCTGTTTTTT.

For the CDR3, the DNA is TGTGCCAGCAGCGTAGGGGGAGGGGCGGTCGGGGAGCTGTTTTTT. This translates into CASSVGGGAVGELFF. J is TRBJ2-2 and V is TRBV9; 7 positions match TRBD2. This CDR3 is 15 amino acids long. Unmatched junction bases numbered 6, after V lost 0 bases and J lost 7 bases. The V gene's germline CDR1 is SGDLS and CDR2 YYNGEE.

The chain uses TRBV5-1 and TRBJ1-2, with 7 bases matching TRBD1. The V gene end was trimmed by 0 bases and the J gene end by 0 bases; junction bases not matched to a gene: 5. The CDR3 is 16 amino acids. Germline V gene sequence: CDR1 SGHRS, CDR2 YFSETQ. As DNA, the CDR3 is TGCGCCAGCAGCTTGGCGGGGACAGAGACTAACTATGGCTACACCTTC. This encodes CASSLAGTETNYGYTF.

About this clone itself: This may stem from a read error, because a much larger clone lies one nucleotide away. The chain has TRBV5-6 and TRBJ2-7; TRBD1 matches at 8 bases. Germline CDR1 is SGHDT and CDR2 is YYEEEE. Unmatched junction bases numbered 2, after V lost 4 bases and J lost 2 bases. This CDR3 comprises 13 residues. The chain's CDR3 is CASSRDRTYEQYF. DNA for the CDR3: TGTGCCAGCAGCAGGGACAGGACCTACGAGCAGTACTTC.

The chain employs TRBV9 and TRBJ2-5; 7 nucleotides match TRBD2. The CDR3 is 15 residues long. From germline, CDR1 is SGDLS and CDR2 YYNGEE. V shed 4 bases and J 5 bases; nucleotides not matched to a gene: 11. CDR3 sequence: CASSRSGGSTETQYF. The DNA for the CDR3 is TGTGCCAGCAGCCGTAGTGGCGGGAGTACGGAGACCCAGTACTTC.

In this sample, this clone turned up a few times. The chain has TRBV3-1 (or the pseudogene TRBV3-2) and TRBJ1-3, with D unresolved. Deletions cut 9 bases from V and 0 bases from J, with 9 bases between. Germline-derived CDR1 and CDR2 are LGHDT and YNNKEL (reference sequence). This CDR3 has 13 residues. As DNA, the CDR3 is TGTGCCAGTGGAGGGAACTCTGGAAACACCATATATTTT. This codes for CASGGNSGNTIYF.

A word on this clone: Other DNA sequences from this sample encode an identical CDR3 as well. The genes are TRBV5-1 and TRBJ1-1; D gene unclear. CDR1 is SGHRS and CDR2 is YFSETQ in the germline V gene. With 4 bases removed from V and 1 base from J, the gap between germline ends came to 8 bases. The CDR3 contains 13 residues. CDR3 region: CASSKESNTEAFF. CDR3 coding DNA: TGCGCCAGCAGCAAGGAGTCGAACACTGAAGCTTTCTTT. The variable domain in full, with the rest retrieved from reference TRBV5-1 and TRBJ1-1, is KAGVTQTPRYLIKTRGQQVTLSCSPISGHRSVSWYQQTPGQGLQFLFEYFSETQRNKGNFPGRFSGRQFSNSRSEMNVSTLELGDSALYLCASSKESNTEAFFGQGTRLTVV.

V gene TRBV30 combines with J gene TRBJ1-2, with TRBD1 identical over 9 bases. V trimming: 5 bases; J trimming: 4 bases; junction bases outside the gene matches: 11. The V gene's germline CDR1 is GTSNPN and CDR2 SVGIG (reference sequence). The CDR3 is made up of 15 amino acids. DNA for the CDR3: TGTGCCTGGGGACCCTCGACAGGGGGAGGCTATGGCTACACCTTC. Translated: CAWGPSTGGGYGYTF.

The chain combines TRBV4-1 with TRBJ2-7; 11 bases map to TRBD1. Germline V lookup: CDR1 MGHRA, CDR2 YSYEKL. V lost 0 bases, J lost 4 bases, and 5 bases stayed unmatched. The CDR3 consists of 16 residues. CDR3 in DNA: TGCGCCAGCAGCCAAGATCAAGGGACAGGGGGTTACGAGCAGTACTTC. It is translated as CASSQDQGTGGYEQYF.